The 16 T cell receptor beta chains below were found in one sample sequenced in a study of T cell responses to AZD1222 COVID-19 vaccine. Only in-frame clones appear in the TCRdb table, and some are missing; sequencing was by immunoSEQ multiplex PCR. Of about 180,000 clones in the sample, 85% to 95% are singletons; the top ten hold roughly 1.7%. The specimen was peripheral blood, collected 28 days after the second AZD1222 dose. These receptors were obtained from an adult who received the AZD1222 COVID-19 vaccine.

The chain recombines TRBV2 with TRBJ1-6; D gene unclear. This CDR3 spans 15 amino acids. V lost 7 bases to trimming and J lost 6 bases, with 16 bases between them. Germline V CDR1 and CDR2: SNHLY, FYNNEI. CDR3 nucleotide sequence: TGTGCCAGCACCCGAAGTATAATTATTAATTCACCCCTCCACTTT. Amino acids: CASTRSIIINSPLHF.

The V call is TRBV19, the J call TRBJ1-1; D ambiguous. CDR1 and CDR2 from the germline V gene are LNHDA and SQIVND (reference sequence). This CDR3 contains 16 residues. Trimming took off 2 bases at V and 0 bases at J, with 13 bases between the two ends. In nucleotides, the CDR3 is TGTGCCAGTAGTATATTCCCCGGGCGGATGAACACTGAAGCTTTCTTT. This codes for CASSIFPGRMNTEAFF.

J is TRBJ2-2 and V is TRBV5-4; 9 nucleotides align to TRBD2. V was clipped by 0 bases and J by 4 bases; unmatched bases: 4. Germline CDR1 reads SGHNT; CDR2 reads YYREEE (reference sequence). The CDR3 is 16 amino acids. This chain's CDR3 is CASSLARGGGTGELFF. The CDR3 DNA reads TGTGCCAGCAGCTTGGCTCGCGGGGGGGGCACCGGGGAGCTGTTTTTT.

The V call is TRBV19, the J call TRBJ2-7; 14 nucleotides align to TRBD2. The germline V gene encodes CDR1 LNHDA and CDR2 SQIVND (reference sequence). Losses at the gene ends were 5 bases for V and 4 bases for J; bases not matched to a gene: 4. The CDR3 has 15 amino acids. The CDR3 DNA is TGTGCCAGTAGTCCCGGGACTAGCGGGAGTTACGAGCAGTACTTC. It is translated as CASSPGTSGSYEQYF.

The CDR3 DNA reads TGTGCCAGCAGATATTTCGCCTCAGATACGCAGTATTTT. Protein: CASRYFASDTQYF. This chain uses TRBV5-4 with TRBJ2-3; no clear D. Trimming removed 5 bases at V and 4 bases at J, with 11 bases between. Germline V CDR1 and CDR2: SGHNT, YYREEE (reference sequence). This CDR3 contains 13 residues.

The chain carries TRBV29-1 and TRBJ2-5; tentatively, D is TRBD1 (7 bases). CDR3 length equals 13 residues. The germline V gene encodes CDR1 SQVTM and CDR2 ANQGSEA. Trimming left V 6 bases short and J 2 bases short, with 13 bases between. CDR3 in amino acids: CSVRGAAQETQYF. CDR3 coding DNA: TGCAGCGTCAGGGGGGCTGCGCAAGAGACCCAGTACTTC.

The V gene is TRBV28, the J gene TRBJ1-3; D is unresolved. The CDR3 is made up of 14 amino acids. V was shortened by 3 bases and J by 4 bases, with 10 bases between the two germline ends. Germline V lookup: CDR1 MDHEN, CDR2 SYDVKM. CDR3 region: CASSFNLRGNTIYF. For the CDR3, the DNA is TGTGCCAGCAGTTTTAATTTGCGGGGAAACACCATATATTTT.

This rearrangement joins TRBV23-1 to TRBJ2-3; D perhaps matches TRBD1 (5 bases). TRBV23-1 is an open reading frame, and its role is uncertain. V lost 6 bases to trimming and J lost 1 base, with 11 bases between them. This CDR3 contains 14 residues. The CDR3 nucleotides read TGCGCCAGCAGGGGTTGCAGGGGCACAGATACGCAGTATTTT. Translating it yields CASRGCRGTDTQYF.

This sequence joins TRBV5-1 and TRBJ2-3; D uncertain. The CDR3 is made up of 15 amino acids. Trimming left V 1 base short and J 4 bases short, with 13 bases between. The germline V gene has CDR1 SGHRS and CDR2 YFSETQ. The CDR3 protein is CASSLIGALSDTQYF. In DNA form, the CDR3 reads TGCGCCAGCAGCTTGATCGGCGCTTTGTCAGATACGCAGTATTTT. The full variable domain, rest sourced from reference TRBV5-1 and TRBJ2-3, is KAGVTQTPRYLIKTRGQQVTLSCSPISGHRSVSWYQQTPGQGLQFLFEYFSETQRNKGNFPGRFSGRQFSNSRSEMNVSTLELGDSALYLCASSLIGALSDTQYFGPGTRLTVL.

The gene calls are TRBV18 and TRBJ1-4; the match to TRBD1 covers 7 bases. The CDR3 is 14 residues long. J gave up 7 bases and V 2 bases, and 4 bases lay outside the gene matches. Germline values: CDR1 KGHSH, CDR2 LQKENI. This chain's CDR3 is CASSPTAGGEKLFF. The CDR3, as DNA: TGTGCCAGCTCACCAACGGCAGGGGGTGAAAAACTGTTTTTT.

The J gene is TRBJ2-3, the V gene TRBV19; 8 nucleotides line up with TRBD2. CDR3 length: 14 residues. The V gene's germline CDR1 is LNHDA and CDR2 SQIVND (reference sequence). V was pared by 3 bases and J by 5 bases, with 4 bases of the junction left unmatched. CDR3 in DNA: TGTGCCAGTAGTATTACCGGGAGGGTAGATACGCAGTATTTT. Translated: CASSITGRVDTQYF. The whole variable domain, remainder taken from reference TRBV19 and TRBJ2-3, is DGGITQSPKYLFRKEGQNVTLSCEQNLNHDAMYWYRQDPGQGLRLIYYSQIVNDFQKGDIAEGYSVSREKKESFPLTVTSAQKNPTAFYLCASSITGRVDTQYFGPGTRLTVL.

The chain carries TRBV6-5 and TRBJ2-5, with 7 nucleotides matching TRBD1. The germline V gene has CDR1 MNHEY and CDR2 SVGAGI. CDR3 length: 15 amino acids. The V and J ends lost 6 bases and 5 bases, in that order; junction bases with no gene match: 12. In DNA, the CDR3 is TGTGCCAGCAGAGGACAACAGGGGATTTTGGAGACCCAGTACTTC. Translation gives CASRGQQGILETQYF.

The rearrangement joins TRBV19 to TRBJ1-2; D is ambiguous. V was pared by 5 bases and J by 2 bases, with 15 bases between. The germline CDR1 and CDR2 sequences are LNHDA and SQIVND (reference sequence). There are 15 residues in the CDR3. The CDR3 here is CASSSRNRENYGYTF. The CDR3 bases are TGTGCCAGTAGTTCTCGGAACCGGGAAAACTATGGCTACACCTTC.

Comment on this clone: Different DNA sequences within this sample yield the same CDR3. The rearrangement links TRBV27 to TRBJ1-1; D is unresolved. This CDR3 region has 13 residues. Germline assignment: CDR1 MNHEY and CDR2 SMNVEV (reference sequence). The V and J ends lost 2 bases and 1 base respectively, with 5 bases between them. The chain's CDR3 is CASSLAGNTEAFF. Written as DNA, the CDR3 is TGTGCCAGCAGTTTAGCCGGGAACACTGAAGCTTTCTTT.

This chain connects TRBV19 to TRBJ2-7, with 10 bases fitting TRBD2. Per germline, CDR1 LNHDA and CDR2 SQIVND (reference sequence). This CDR3 contains 18 residues. V lost 3 bases to trimming and J lost 4 bases; unmatched junction nucleotides: 15. This CDR3 reads CASSISHSVAGGTYEQYF. CDR3 DNA: TGTGCCAGTAGTATCTCTCATTCGGTAGCGGGAGGAACATACGAGCAGTACTTC. The whole variable domain, remainder taken from reference TRBV19 and TRBJ2-7, is DGGITQSPKYLFRKEGQNVTLSCEQNLNHDAMYWYRQDPGQGLRLIYYSQIVNDFQKGDIAEGYSVSREKKESFPLTVTSAQKNPTAFYLCASSISHSVAGGTYEQYFGPGTRLTVT.

This chain joins TRBV12-3 or TRBV12-4 and TRBJ2-5; no reliable D call. CDR3 length equals 13 residues. The V end lost 5 bases, the J end lost 7 bases, and 14 bases lay between the germline ends. CDR3: CASSTSSRATQYF. CDR3 bases: TGTGCCAGCAGTACATCTTCCCGGGCGACCCAGTACTTC.